The sequence of this T cell receptor (beta chain) was determined in a study of blood T cell repertoires in COVID-19. For the study at large: Sources were T cells, B-cell-depleted T cells, or PBMCs; the material itself was cDNA or gDNA.

Produced via immunoSEQ multiplex PCR; TCRdb's table is partial and in-frame only. The data show some 110,000 clones, more than 60% seen once. V was pared by 3 bases and J by 13 bases, with 12 bases of the junction left unmatched. Germline V gives CDR1 SGHNT, CDR2 YYREEE (reference sequence). The CDR3 runs to 14 residues. Source material: peripheral blood. The sequence was collected from a middle-aged man with acute or convalescent COVID-19. The chain employs TRBV5-4 and TRBJ2-7; 11 nucleotides align to TRBD1. The CDR3 loop reads CASSSGGPDRGLYF. CDR3 coding DNA: TGTGCCAGCAGCTCTGGGGGCCCGGACAGGGGGCTCTACTTC.